This TCR beta chain was recovered during a study of T cell changes during pregnancy in multiple sclerosis. Profiled with immunoSEQ multiplex PCR; TCRdb holds only in-frame clones, not every one. This repertoire shows approximately 70,000 clones, 91% found once; its top ten account for 0.55% to 0.85%. V shed 1 base and J shed 5 bases, with 14 bases lying between them. There are 15 residues in the CDR3. Germline V gene data show CDR1 as SGHTA and CDR2 as FQGNSA. This chain connects TRBV7-2 to TRBJ1-2; the D is unclear. The clonotype comes from a female donor in good health, enrolled as a control in a pregnancy study. The input for sequencing was peripheral blood, taken in the third trimester of pregnancy. The CDR3 loop reads CASSLVNVGEYGYTF. The CDR3 region has the DNA TGTGCCAGCAGCTTAGTAAATGTAGGAGAGTATGGCTACACCTTC. Variable domain in full (rest from reference TRBV7-2 and TRBJ1-2): GAGVSQSPSNKVTEKGKDVELRCDPISGHTALYWYRQSLGQGLEFLIYFQGNSAPDKSGLPSDRFSAERTGGSVSTLTIQRTQQEDSAVYLCASSLVNVGEYGYTFGSGTRLTVV.